This T cell receptor (beta chain) emerged from a study of blood T cell repertoires in COVID-19. Whole-study context: Acute-phase and convalescent COVID-19 samples originated in the United States, Italy and Spain. From T cells, B-cell-depleted T cells, or PBMCs came the material, which was cDNA or gDNA.

Original handling: For nucleated cells, counts were estimated from reference gene primer amplification. Sequenced by immunoSEQ multiplex PCR; TCRdb stores in-frame clones only, minus some. The DNA was the basis for D and trimming; V, J and clone size are from that table. The profile shows approximately 100,000 clones, around 87% of them singletons. V was cut by 5 bases and J by 8 bases, with 15 bases left in between. The CDR3 spans 13 residues. Germline V gene data show CDR1 as MNHNY and CDR2 as SVGAGI (reference sequence). Sequencing was performed on peripheral blood. The clonotype originates from a woman aged 25 to 45 with acute or convalescent COVID-19. The rearrangement joins TRBV6-6 to TRBJ1-2; D may be TRBD1 (6 bases). This CDR3 is CASSPGGVEGYTF. The CDR3 DNA is TGTGCCAGCAGTCCGGGGGGCGTGGAGGGCTACACCTTC.